This record concerns one T cell receptor beta chain sequence. Recruits, aged roughly 18 to 90 years, lived in 20 to 30 US areas. The data derive from a study of blood T cell repertoires in COVID-19. Measured with immunoSEQ multiplex PCR; TCRdb has only the in-frame clones, and not every one. Among approximately 150,000 clones listed, 87% were seen once. This CDR3 is 14 amino acids long. Trimming shortened V by 5 bases and J by 3 bases, and 11 bases separated the two germline ends. The germline gives CDR1 SEHNR, CDR2 FQNEAQ (reference sequence). V and J are TRBV7-9 and TRBJ1-5, with a possible D match to TRBD1 (5 bases). The receptor comes from a man aged 55 to 70 who had recovered from COVID-19. The sample comprised PBMCs or T cells enriched from blood (not recorded which). The CDR3 region has the DNA TGTGCCAGCAGCCCCGACAGCCCCAATCAGCCCCAGCATTTT. It translates to CASSPDSPNQPQHF.